Each of the 8 T cell receptor beta chains below was sequenced from the same sample in a study of sequential checkpoint blockade in melanoma. The sample's treatment: randomized to nivolumab then ipilimumab (arm A) or the reverse (arm B). Only in-frame clones appear in the TCRdb table, and some are missing; sequencing was by immunoSEQ multiplex PCR. The sample has 21,000 or so clones; roughly 80% are singletons. The starting material was CD8+ T cells sorted from blood (inferred from file names), obtained from a patient given nivolumab and ipilimumab in sequence. Receptors originate from a human donor with melanoma.

This clone was seen just once. The V gene is TRBV27, the J gene TRBJ2-1; D possibly corresponds to TRBD2 (6 bases). CDR1 and CDR2 (germline): MNHEY, SMNVEV (reference sequence). The CDR3 is made up of 13 amino acids. The V end lost 8 bases, the J end lost 12 bases, and 20 bases lay between the germline ends. The CDR3 protein is CASAPLGAGRQFF. The CDR3 nucleotides read TGTGCCAGCGCACCCCTCGGGGCGGGGCGGCAGTTCTTC.

Only a few counts were recorded for this clone. The chain links TRBV7-2 to TRBJ1-1, with no clear D. Trimming cost V 2 bases and J 7 bases, with 11 bases left between them. Germline CDR1 SGHTA, CDR2 FQGNSA. This CDR3 has 13 residues. This chain's CDR3 is CASSLQEGLEAFF. In DNA form, the CDR3 reads TGTGCCAGCAGCTTACAAGAGGGCCTTGAAGCTTTCTTT.

The rearrangement uses TRBV27 and TRBJ1-2, with unresolved D. The CDR3 has 15 amino acids. Germline V gene data show CDR1 as MNHEY and CDR2 as SMNVEV (reference sequence). V was clipped by 0 bases and J by 4 bases, with 12 bases between them. The CDR3 region is CASSLSGRPRYGYTF. The DNA for the CDR3 is TGTGCCAGCAGTTTATCGGGCAGGCCCCGCTATGGCTACACCTTC.

This chain joins TRBV19 and TRBJ2-7; 7 nucleotides agree with TRBD1. With V trimmed by 4 bases and J by 3 bases, 6 bases remained unmatched. Looked up from germline, CDR1 is LNHDA and CDR2 is SQIVND (reference sequence). The CDR3 consists of 14 residues. CDR3 region: CASSKGGQNYEQYF. In DNA, the CDR3 is TGTGCCAGTAGTAAAGGGGGACAGAACTACGAGCAGTACTTC.

The chain joins TRBV11-2 to TRBJ1-5; D ambiguous. CDR1 is SGHAT and CDR2 is FQNNGV in the germline V gene. There are 13 residues in the CDR3. Trimming shortened V by 1 base and J by 9 bases, and 10 bases separated the two germline ends. CDR3 loop: CASSLGPPWPQHF. The CDR3 DNA is TGTGCCAGCAGCTTAGGGCCCCCATGGCCCCAGCATTTT.

This clone counts as large. The DNA for the CDR3 is TGTGCCAGCATCCAGGGGTCCTACGAGCAGTACTTC. This encodes CASIQGSYEQYF. The V call is TRBV6-1, the J call TRBJ2-7, with D possibly matching TRBD1 (6 bases). The germline gives CDR1 MNHNS, CDR2 SASEGT. Trimming took off 7 bases at V and 1 base at J, with 8 bases between the two ends. The CDR3 extends over 12 amino acids.

The V call is TRBV28, the J call TRBJ2-7; 10 positions match TRBD2. The CDR3 covers 16 residues. CDR1 and CDR2 from the germline V gene are MDHEN and SYDVKM. Germline trimming cut 6 bases from V and 6 bases from J; bases unmatched to any gene: 14. The CDR3 loop is CASSGTSEVNFSEQYF. CDR3 nucleotides: TGTGCCAGCAGCGGGACTAGCGAGGTTAATTTCTCCGAGCAGTACTTC.

The count of this clone is one. CDR3 in amino acids: CSVASVYEQYF. Here the CDR3 DNA reads TGCAGCGTTGCTAGCGTTTACGAGCAGTACTTC. The V call is TRBV29-1, the J call TRBJ2-7; a weak D match, TRBD2 (6 bases). The germline gives CDR1 SQVTM, CDR2 ANQGSEA. The CDR3 loop spans 11 amino acids. Trimming stripped 4 bases from V and 4 bases from J, with 8 bases between.